This TCR beta chain originates from a study of T cell responses to AZD1222 COVID-19 vaccine (dated by TCRdb to about 2021). Turning to the overall study: AZD1222 recipients whose second dose came at about 4 weeks and those whose second dose came at about 12 weeks were combined into one group, since spike-specific TCR depth and breadth did not differ between the two schedules. A total of over 230 trial participants underwent TCR sequencing, of whom 207 received two doses of AZD1222 and some 25 received two doses of the MenACWY control vaccine. Trial participants were enrolled into age subgroups of 18-55, 56-69 and 70-plus years, which contained approximately 150, 30 and 60 TCR-sequenced participants, respectively. The research as a whole found: Participants were mostly white British, with more females than males. The authors suggested clonal diversity may have been underestimated. Because no samples from the day 14 peak response were available, repertoires could be characterized only after the peak T cell response. The 56-69-year group was small, and its depth increase did not reach significance, likely because of low power. A significant rise in spike-specific TCR breadth and depth was observed after two AZD1222 doses relative to day 0 and relative to MenACWY recipients. Epitopes outside the regions mutated in the B.1.351 and B.1.1.7 variants were reportedly recognized by nearly half of the unique spike-specific TCRs. The vaccine-associated CD4 TCRs covered the entire spike protein, and the dominant responses fell in regions 160-218 and 743-854. Only a handful of AZD1222 recipients were SARS-CoV-2 seropositive at baseline, limiting conclusions about previously exposed vaccinees.

The time point label for this specimen denotes: baseline before first vaccination. Vaccinee samples came from UK trials COV001 and COV002, including a single-blind randomized controlled phase 2/3 trial of AZD1222 (ChAdOx1 nCoV-19) in healthy adults. For TCRbeta chain sequencing, PBMC samples from trial participants were taken at day 0 and at day 28 after the second dose. Reading the germline V gene (reference sequence) gives CDR1 SGHNT and CDR2 YYREEE. V is pared back by 9 bases and J by 0 bases, with 12 bases lying between the germline termini. Measured from the cysteine to the phenylalanine, the CDR3 is 13 residues long. Only the CDR3 DNA is retained, 39 bases long and in frame from the first base. The CDR3 regions of human TCRbeta chains were subjected to immunosequencing. For the original study's pipeline: Repertoire TCRs were matched against a reference library of SARS-CoV-2-specific TCRs generated with the MIRA antigen-specificity platform. Breadth was defined as the fraction of unique TCRs that were SARS-CoV-2-associated. Depth was defined as the fraction of total T cells that were SARS-CoV-2-associated. Each spike-specific TCR was assigned to its reactive spike region and to a CD4 or CD8 class using the MIRA data. Log10-transformed breadth and depth values were compared by one-way ANOVA with Sidak's multiple comparisons tests. TCRdb's version of the immuneACCESS table is confined to in-frame rearrangements and falls short of the full clone set. An unresolved V gene accounts for under half of the shortfall where checked; the remainder is of unknown origin. D and trimming come from the DNA, and the V and J calls and clone size come from that table. The sample table records about 92,000 clones; 85% to 90% of these occur just once. Roughly 10% of the sample rests with the top ten.

Note on this clone: No antigen is known for it. No much larger clonotype is one base removed from it; base qualities were not supplied.

The sequence joins TRBV5-4 to TRBJ2-5; possibly the D gene is TRBD1, per 6 matching bases. This clonotype was sampled from an adult in good health. Specimen: peripheral blood, collected on day 0 of AZD1222 vaccination. The CDR3 is CATPGADQETQYF. The sequence in DNA is TGTGCCACTCCAGGGGCGGACCAAGAGACCCAGTACTTC.